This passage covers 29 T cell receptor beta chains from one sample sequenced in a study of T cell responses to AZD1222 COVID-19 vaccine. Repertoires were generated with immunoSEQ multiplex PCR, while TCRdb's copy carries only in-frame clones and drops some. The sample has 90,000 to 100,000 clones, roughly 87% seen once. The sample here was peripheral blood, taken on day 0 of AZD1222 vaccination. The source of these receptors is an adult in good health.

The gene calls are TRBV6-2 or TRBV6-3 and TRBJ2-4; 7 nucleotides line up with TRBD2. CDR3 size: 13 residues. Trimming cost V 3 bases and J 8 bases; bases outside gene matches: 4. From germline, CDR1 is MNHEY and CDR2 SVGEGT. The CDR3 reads CASSYGRADIQYF. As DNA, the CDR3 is TGTGCCAGCAGTTATGGGAGGGCGGACATTCAGTACTTC.

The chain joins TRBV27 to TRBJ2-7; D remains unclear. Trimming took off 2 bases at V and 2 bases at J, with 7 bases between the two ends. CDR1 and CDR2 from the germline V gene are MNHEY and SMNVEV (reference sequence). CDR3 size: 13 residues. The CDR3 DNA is TGTGCCAGCAGTTTACACATGACCTACGAGCAGTACTTC. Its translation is CASSLHMTYEQYF.

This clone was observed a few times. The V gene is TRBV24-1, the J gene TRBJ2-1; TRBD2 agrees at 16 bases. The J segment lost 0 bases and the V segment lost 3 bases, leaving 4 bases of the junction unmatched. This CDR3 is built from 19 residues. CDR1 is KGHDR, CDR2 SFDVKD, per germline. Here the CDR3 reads CATSDPGLAGGNSYNEQFF. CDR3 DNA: TGTGCCACCAGTGATCCGGGACTAGCGGGAGGGAACTCCTACAATGAGCAGTTCTTC.

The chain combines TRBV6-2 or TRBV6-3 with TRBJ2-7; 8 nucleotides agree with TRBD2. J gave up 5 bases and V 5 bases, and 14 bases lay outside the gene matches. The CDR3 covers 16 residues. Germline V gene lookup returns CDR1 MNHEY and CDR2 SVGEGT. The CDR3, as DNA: TGTGCCAGCAGTCCAGGGACTACCCGCGGGGGGAACGAGCAGTACGTC. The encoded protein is CASSPGTTRGGNEQYV.

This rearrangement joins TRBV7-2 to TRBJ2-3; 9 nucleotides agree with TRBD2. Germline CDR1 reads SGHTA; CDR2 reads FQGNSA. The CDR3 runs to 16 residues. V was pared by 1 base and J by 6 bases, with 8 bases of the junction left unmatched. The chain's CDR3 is CASSLVTGTSLDTQYF. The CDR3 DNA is TGTGCCAGCAGCTTAGTAACGGGGACTAGCCTGGATACGCAGTATTTT.

The CDR3 DNA reads as TGTGCCAGCAGCGTACGAACTAGTGGCAATGAGCAGTTCTTC. It codes for CASSVRTSGNEQFF. The chain uses TRBV9 and TRBJ2-1, with D possibly TRBD2 on 5 matching bases. The CDR3 totals 14 residues. Germline lookup yields CDR1 SGDLS and CDR2 YYNGEE. The germline V and J ends were trimmed by 1 base and 6 bases, with 11 bases remaining between them.

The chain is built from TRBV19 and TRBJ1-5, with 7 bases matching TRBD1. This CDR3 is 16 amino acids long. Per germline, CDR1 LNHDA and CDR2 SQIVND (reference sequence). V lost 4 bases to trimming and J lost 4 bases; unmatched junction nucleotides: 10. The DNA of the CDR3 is TGTGCCAGTAGTACAACAGGGGCGAACAGTAATCAGCCCCAGCATTTT. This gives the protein CASSTTGANSNQPQHF.

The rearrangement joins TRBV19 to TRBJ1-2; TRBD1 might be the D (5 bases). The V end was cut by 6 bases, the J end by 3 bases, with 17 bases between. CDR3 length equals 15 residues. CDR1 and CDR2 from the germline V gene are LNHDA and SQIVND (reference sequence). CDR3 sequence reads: CASSPTGTLYYGYTF. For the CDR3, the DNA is TGTGCCAGTAGCCCTACCGGGACGCTGTACTATGGCTACACCTTC.

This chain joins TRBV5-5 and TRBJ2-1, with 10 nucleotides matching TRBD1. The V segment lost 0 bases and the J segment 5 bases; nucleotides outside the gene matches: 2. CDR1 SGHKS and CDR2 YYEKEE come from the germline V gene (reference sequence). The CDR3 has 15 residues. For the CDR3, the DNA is TGTGCCAGCAGCTTGGTGGGACAGGGGAACAATGAGCAGTTCTTC. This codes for CASSLVGQGNNEQFF.

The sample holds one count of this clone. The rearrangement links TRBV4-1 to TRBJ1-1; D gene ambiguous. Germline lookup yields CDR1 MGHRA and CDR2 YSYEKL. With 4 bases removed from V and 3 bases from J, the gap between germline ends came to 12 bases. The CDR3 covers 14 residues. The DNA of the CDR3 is TGCGCCAGCAGCCCCCGCCGGGCGGACACTGAAGCTTTCTTT. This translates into CASSPRRADTEAFF.

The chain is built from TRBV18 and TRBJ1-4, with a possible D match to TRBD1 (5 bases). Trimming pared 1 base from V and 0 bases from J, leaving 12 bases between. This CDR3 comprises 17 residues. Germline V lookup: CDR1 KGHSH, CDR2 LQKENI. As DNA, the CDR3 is TGTGCCAGCTCACCACGACAGTTAGTTGCAACTAATGAAAAACTGTTTTTT. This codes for CASSPRQLVATNEKLFF. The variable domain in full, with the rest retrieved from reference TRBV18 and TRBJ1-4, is NAGVMQNPRHLVRRRGQEARLRCSPMKGHSHVYWYRQLPEEGLKFMVYLQKENIIDESGMPKERFSAEFPKEGPSILRIQQVVRGDSAAYFCASSPRQLVATNEKLFFGSGTQLSVL.

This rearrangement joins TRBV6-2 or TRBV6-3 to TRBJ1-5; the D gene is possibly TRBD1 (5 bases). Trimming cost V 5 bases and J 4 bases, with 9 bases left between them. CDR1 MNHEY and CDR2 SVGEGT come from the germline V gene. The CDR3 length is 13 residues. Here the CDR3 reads CASSPYRNQPQHF. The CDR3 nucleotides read TGTGCCAGCAGTCCCTACAGGAATCAGCCCCAGCATTTT.

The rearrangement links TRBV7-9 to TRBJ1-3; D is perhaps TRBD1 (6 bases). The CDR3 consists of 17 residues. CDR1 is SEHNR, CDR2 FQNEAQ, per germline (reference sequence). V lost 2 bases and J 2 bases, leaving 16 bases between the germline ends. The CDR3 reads CASSLLTGGSAGNTIYF. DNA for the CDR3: TGTGCCAGCAGCTTACTGACTGGGGGCTCTGCTGGAAACACCATATATTTT.

Here the CDR3 reads CASSQELAGGYEQFF. The CDR3 nucleotides are TGTGCCAGCAGCCAAGAATTGGCGGGAGGTTATGAGCAGTTCTTC. The V gene is TRBV14, the J gene TRBJ2-1; 8 bases agree with TRBD2. Unmatched junction bases numbered 6, after V lost 0 bases and J lost 8 bases. Germline V lookup: CDR1 SGHDN, CDR2 FVKESK. This CDR3 region has 15 residues.

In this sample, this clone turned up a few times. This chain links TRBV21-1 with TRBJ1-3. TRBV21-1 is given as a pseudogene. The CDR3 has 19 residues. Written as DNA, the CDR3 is TGTGCCAGCAGCAAAGTGTTTTCCGGGACTGCCGACTCTGGAAACACCATATATTTT. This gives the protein CASSKVFSGTADSGNTIYF.

This CDR3 is CASSFGQETQYF. In nucleotides, the CDR3 is TGTGCCAGCAGTTTTGGGCAAGAGACCCAGTACTTC. The chain carries TRBV12-3 or TRBV12-4 and TRBJ2-5, with D uncertain. The CDR3 contains 12 residues. The ends were cut back, 3 bases at V and 2 bases at J, with 4 bases in the middle.

For the CDR3, the DNA is TGTGCCAGCAGCTTGGACAGAAGCTCCTACGAGCAGTACTTC. It translates to CASSLDRSSYEQYF. V gene TRBV5-6 combines with J gene TRBJ2-7, with D unresolved. Looked up from germline, CDR1 is SGHDT and CDR2 is YYEEEE. CDR3 size: 14 residues. V lost 0 bases, J lost 0 bases, and 7 bases lay in between.

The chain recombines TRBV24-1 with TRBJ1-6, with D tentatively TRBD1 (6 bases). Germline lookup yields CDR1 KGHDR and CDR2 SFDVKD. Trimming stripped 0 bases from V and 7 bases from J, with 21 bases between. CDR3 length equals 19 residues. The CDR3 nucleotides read TGTGCCACCAGTGATTTGCTTAGTGTGGGACATAAGCTAAATTCACCCCTCCACTTT. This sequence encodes CATSDLLSVGHKLNSPLHF.

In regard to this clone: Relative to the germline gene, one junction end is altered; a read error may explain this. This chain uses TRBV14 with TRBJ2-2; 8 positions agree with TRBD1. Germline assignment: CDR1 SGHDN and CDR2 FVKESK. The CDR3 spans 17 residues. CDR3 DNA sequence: TGTGCCAGCACCCTCATGAGGGGGACAGGTCGCACCGGAGAGCTGTTTTTT. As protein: CASTLMRGTGRTGELFF.

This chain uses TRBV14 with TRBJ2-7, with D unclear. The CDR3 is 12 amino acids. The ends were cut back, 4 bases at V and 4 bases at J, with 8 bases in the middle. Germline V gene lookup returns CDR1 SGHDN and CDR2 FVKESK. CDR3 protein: CASSRTDYEQYF. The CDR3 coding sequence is TGTGCCAGCAGCCGGACGGATTACGAGCAGTACTTC.

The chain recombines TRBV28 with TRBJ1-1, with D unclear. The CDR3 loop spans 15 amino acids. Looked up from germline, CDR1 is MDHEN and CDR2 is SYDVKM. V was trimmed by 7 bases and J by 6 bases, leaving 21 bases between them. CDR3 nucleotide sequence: TGTGCCAGCACCTCATCCCGAGGCAGAAGATCTGAAGCTTTCTTT. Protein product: CASTSSRGRRSEAFF.

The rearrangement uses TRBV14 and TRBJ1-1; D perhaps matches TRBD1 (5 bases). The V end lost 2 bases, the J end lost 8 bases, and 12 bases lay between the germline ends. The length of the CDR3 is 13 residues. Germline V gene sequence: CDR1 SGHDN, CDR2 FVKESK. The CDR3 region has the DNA TGTGCCAGCAGCCAACAAAGTGGGGGGGAAGCTTTCTTT. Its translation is CASSQQSGGEAFF.

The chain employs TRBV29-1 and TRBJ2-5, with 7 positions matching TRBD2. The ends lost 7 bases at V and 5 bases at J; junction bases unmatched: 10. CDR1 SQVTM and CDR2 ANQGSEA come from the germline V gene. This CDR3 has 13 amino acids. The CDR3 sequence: CSAESGEAETQYF. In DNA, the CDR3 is TGCAGCGCAGAAAGCGGGGAGGCTGAGACCCAGTACTTC.

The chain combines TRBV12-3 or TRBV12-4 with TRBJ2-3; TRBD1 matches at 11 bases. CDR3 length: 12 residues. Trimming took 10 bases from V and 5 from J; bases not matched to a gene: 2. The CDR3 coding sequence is TGTGCCATGGGACAGGGGGGAGATACGCAGTATTTT. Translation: CAMGQGGDTQYF.

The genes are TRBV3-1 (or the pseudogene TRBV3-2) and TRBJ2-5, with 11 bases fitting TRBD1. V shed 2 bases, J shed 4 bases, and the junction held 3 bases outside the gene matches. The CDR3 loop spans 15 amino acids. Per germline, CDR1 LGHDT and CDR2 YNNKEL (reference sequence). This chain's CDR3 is CASSQRTGGGETQYF. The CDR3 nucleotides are TGTGCCAGCAGCCAACGGACAGGGGGCGGAGAGACCCAGTACTTC.

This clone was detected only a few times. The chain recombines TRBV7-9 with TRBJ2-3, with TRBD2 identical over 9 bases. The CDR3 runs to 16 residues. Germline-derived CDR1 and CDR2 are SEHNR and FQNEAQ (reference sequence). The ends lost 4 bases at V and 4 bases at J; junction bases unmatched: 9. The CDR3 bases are TGTGCCAGCAGCTCGATTAGCGGGAGTCCGCCAGATACGCAGTATTTT. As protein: CASSSISGSPPDTQYF.

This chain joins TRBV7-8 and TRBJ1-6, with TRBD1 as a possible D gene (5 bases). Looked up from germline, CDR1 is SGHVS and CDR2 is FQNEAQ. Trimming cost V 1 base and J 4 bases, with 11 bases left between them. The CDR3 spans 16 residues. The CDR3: CASSLEAGGYNSPLHF. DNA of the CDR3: TGTGCCAGCAGCTTAGAGGCCGGGGGGTATAATTCACCCCTCCACTTT.

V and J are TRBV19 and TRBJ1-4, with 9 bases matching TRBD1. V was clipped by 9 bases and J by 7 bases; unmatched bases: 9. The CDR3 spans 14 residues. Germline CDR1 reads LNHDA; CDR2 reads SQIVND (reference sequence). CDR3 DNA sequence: TGTGCCAGCAAAGCCGGGACAGGGACTGAAAAACTGTTTTTT. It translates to CASKAGTGTEKLFF.

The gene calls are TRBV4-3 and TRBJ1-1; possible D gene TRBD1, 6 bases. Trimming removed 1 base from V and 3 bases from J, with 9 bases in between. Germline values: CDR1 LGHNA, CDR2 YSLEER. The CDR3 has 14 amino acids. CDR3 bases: TGCGCCAGCAGCCAAGTACAGGGACACACTGAAGCTTTCTTT. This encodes CASSQVQGHTEAFF.